One sample yielded the 9 T cell receptor beta chains listed below, sequenced in a study of human T cells and chemical hapten exposure. The sample's time point: patch test 3, about 24 weeks after DPC sensitization. Treatment defined: therapeutic diphenylcyclopropenone sensitization with weekly scalp DPC. TCRdb recomputed calls from the RACE reads with MiXCR, one row per CDR3 protein. The repertoire has approximately 72,000 distinct CDR3 sequences, 11% of them found once; the top ten carry approximately 1.5%. The starting material was whole blood, obtained in connection with sensitization to the hapten diphenylcyclopropenone (DPC). The receptors here all came from a woman between 50 and 59 years old with alopecia areata. Some clones in this sample may be carry-over from other donors' samples.

This clonotype was seen repeatedly, ten times or more. The chain recombines TRBV28 with TRBJ1-1; maybe TRBD1 (6 bases). Per the germline V gene, CDR1 is MDHEN and CDR2 is SYDVKM. The CDR3 consists of 18 residues. The V and J ends lost 4 bases and 2 bases respectively, with 23 bases between them. CDR3 nucleotides: TGTGCCAGCAGTTCATCCACCAGATCCGGGGGCCTTAACACTGAAGCTTTCTTT. The encoded protein is CASSSSTRSGGLNTEAFF.

This clonotype has at least ten counts. The chain has TRBV11-2 and TRBJ2-1, with TRBD2 matching over 9 bases. Trimming removed 5 bases from V and 4 bases from J; junction bases left unmatched: 6. This CDR3 is built from 15 residues. CDR1 SGHAT and CDR2 FQNNGV come from the germline V gene. CDR3 protein: CASSLTSGAYNEQFF. CDR3 DNA: TGTGCCAGCAGCCTGACTAGCGGAGCTTACAATGAGCAGTTCTTC. Filled out from reference TRBV11-2 and TRBJ2-1, the complete variable domain reads EAGVAQSPRYKIIEKRQSVAFWCNPISGHATLYWYQQILGQGPKLLIQFQNNGVVDDSQLPKDRFSAERLKGVDSTLKIQPAKLEDSAVYLCASSLTSGAYNEQFFGPGTRLTVL.

This clonotype has a count of ten or more. The V call is TRBV3-1, the J call TRBJ2-7, with 7 bases aligning to TRBD2. Germline loops: CDR1 LGHDT, CDR2 YNNKEL (reference sequence). The V gene end was trimmed by 1 base and the J gene end by 3 bases; junction bases not matched to a gene: 6. The CDR3 covers 15 residues. Here the CDR3 DNA reads TGTGCCAGCAGCCAAGGTAGTAGCGGGTACTACGAGCAGTACTTC. Encoded protein: CASSQGSSGYYEQYF.

V gene TRBV28 combines with J gene TRBJ2-3; 7 nucleotides line up with TRBD2. The CDR3 is 15 amino acids. V shed 5 bases, J shed 3 bases, and the junction held 8 bases outside the gene matches. Germline V gene data show CDR1 as MDHEN and CDR2 as SYDVKM. The CDR3 coding sequence is TGTGCCAGCAGTCGAGGACTAGGACCGACAGATACGCAGTATTTT. Its protein product is CASSRGLGPTDTQYF.

Only a few counts were recorded for this clonotype. V usage is TRBV4-3 and J usage is TRBJ1-6; a weak D match, TRBD1 (6 bases). The CDR3 loop spans 16 amino acids. V shed 2 bases and J shed 6 bases, with 14 bases lying between them. Germline CDR1 LGHNA, CDR2 YSLEER. The CDR3 sequence: CASSQQTGGGNSPLHF. The DNA of the CDR3 is TGCGCCAGCAGCCAACAGACCGGAGGGGGTAATTCACCCCTCCACTTT.

This clonotype appeared many times. V is TRBV5-1 and J is TRBJ1-1; no clear D gene. The CDR3 covers 11 residues. Germline V CDR1 and CDR2: SGHRS, YFSETQ. Trimming took off 5 bases at V and 2 bases at J, with 4 bases between the two ends. The CDR3 protein is CASRVNTEAFF. CDR3 in DNA: TGCGCCAGCAGGGTTAACACTGAAGCTTTCTTT.

In this sample, this clonotype turned up many times. This chain joins TRBV20-1 and TRBJ1-3; 9 bases map to TRBD1. This CDR3 is 15 amino acids long. Germline CDR1 and CDR2: DFQATT and SNEGSKA (reference sequence). Losses at the gene ends were 5 bases for V and 1 base for J; bases not matched to a gene: 6. Here the CDR3 reads CSARRDRASGNTIYF. For the CDR3, the DNA is TGCAGTGCTCGGAGGGACAGGGCGTCTGGAAACACCATATATTTT.

In this sample, this clonotype turned up many times. The J gene is TRBJ1-2, the V gene TRBV7-2, with no clear D. V lost 6 bases, J lost 3 bases, and 20 bases lay in between. From germline, CDR1 is SGHTA and CDR2 FQGNSA. The CDR3 sequence is 16 residues long. CDR3 nucleotides: TGTGCCAGCAGTCCCAAGGCTCCCGGGCAAGACTATGGCTACACCTTC. Protein sequence: CASSPKAPGQDYGYTF.

This clonotype came up a few times. The gene calls are TRBV6-5 and TRBJ2-2, with D hard to call. The CDR3 consists of 16 residues. Germline V gene lookup returns CDR1 MNHEY and CDR2 SVGAGI. Trimming left V 5 bases short and J 7 bases short, with 20 bases between. The CDR3 nucleotides are TGTGCCAGCAGTCTATCCGGAGCAGCAAGTTACGGGGAGCTGTTTTTT. It encodes CASSLSGAASYGELFF.